These T cell receptor beta chains were read from a single sample in a study of radiation and T cells in renal cell carcinoma. Sequenced by immunoSEQ multiplex PCR; TCRdb stores in-frame clones only, minus some. The profile covers 130,000 or so clones, with about 88% appearing a single time and more than 10% taken by the ten largest. This material consisted of blood, taken from a patient whose treatment included radiotherapy and nephrectomy. The source of these receptors is a woman aged 45-59 years with renal cell carcinoma. Each CDR3 is given with its conserved first and last residue. A D gene is named only where the DNA matches it firmly. Only part of the rows carry a size: once, few, many, or a class if the clone is expanded.

d_call: -
j_call: TRBJ1-2
v_call: TRBV7-2
clone_size: -
cdr3_aa: CASSSQANYGYTF
cdr3_nt: TGTGCCAGCAGTTCACAAGCCAACTATGGCTACACCTTC

d_call: -
j_call: TRBJ2-5
v_call: TRBV19
clone_size: -
cdr3_aa: CASRGGAFETQYF
cdr3_nt: TGTGCCAGTAGAGGGGGGGCCTTCGAGACCCAGTACTTC

d_call: -
j_call: TRBJ1-3
v_call: TRBV5-4
clone_size: once
cdr3_aa: CASSPGQRNTIYF
cdr3_nt: TGTGCCAGCAGCCCTGGACAGCGGAACACCATATATTTT

d_call: -
j_call: TRBJ1-1
v_call: TRBV10-3
clone_size: once
cdr3_aa: CAISERGRMNTEAFF
cdr3_nt: TGTGCCATCAGTGAGCGAGGTCGGATGAACACTGAAGCTTTCTTT

d_call: -
j_call: TRBJ2-7
v_call: TRBV7-9
clone_size: -
cdr3_aa: CASSLGAPGYEQYF
cdr3_nt: TGTGCCAGCAGCTTGGGGGCGCCGGGATACGAGCAGTACTTC

d_call: TRBD1
j_call: TRBJ1-1
v_call: TRBV12-5
clone_size: -
cdr3_aa: CASGLVLGQGTEAFF
cdr3_nt: TGTGCTAGTGGTTTGGTACTTGGACAGGGTACCGAAGCTTTCTTT

d_call: -
j_call: TRBJ2-3
v_call: TRBV29-1
clone_size: -
cdr3_aa: CSVHGRGVTDTQYF
cdr3_nt: TGCAGCGTTCATGGGCGGGGAGTTACAGATACGCAGTATTTT

d_call: -
j_call: TRBJ2-5
v_call: TRBV28
clone_size: -
cdr3_aa: CASNPPGVLGETQYF
cdr3_nt: TGTGCCAGCAACCCGCCGGGGGTCCTTGGAGAGACCCAGTACTTC

d_call: -
j_call: TRBJ2-5
v_call: TRBV6-5
clone_size: -
cdr3_aa: CASSLDSETQYF
cdr3_nt: TGTGCCAGCAGTTTGGACAGTGAGACCCAGTACTTC

d_call: -
j_call: TRBJ1-1
v_call: TRBV6-5
clone_size: -
cdr3_aa: CASSYWGPTKYFF
cdr3_nt: TGTGCCAGCAGTTATTGGGGACCGACAAAATATTTCTTT

d_call: -
j_call: TRBJ2-7
v_call: TRBV18
clone_size: -
cdr3_aa: CASSLNSGRDEQYF
cdr3_nt: TGTGCCAGCTCACTTAATTCAGGCAGGGACGAGCAGTACTTC

d_call: TRBD1
j_call: TRBJ1-6
v_call: TRBV7-2
clone_size: few
cdr3_aa: CASSHLTGSRSPLHF
cdr3_nt: TGTGCCAGCAGCCACCTGACAGGGTCGAGGTCACCCCTCCACTTT

d_call: TRBD1
j_call: TRBJ1-1
v_call: TRBV5-1
clone_size: -
cdr3_aa: CASRDGTVNTEAFF
cdr3_nt: TGCGCCAGTAGGGACGGGACAGTCAACACTGAAGCTTTCTTT

d_call: -
j_call: TRBJ2-4
v_call: TRBV7-9
clone_size: -
cdr3_aa: CASSAPSGGTKNIQYF
cdr3_nt: TGTGCCAGCAGCGCCCCGAGCGGTGGGACCAAAAACATTCAGTACTTC

d_call: -
j_call: TRBJ1-1
v_call: TRBV7-3
clone_size: -
cdr3_aa: CASSLTKVMNTEAFF
cdr3_nt: TGTGCCAGCAGCTTAACGAAGGTTATGAACACTGAAGCTTTCTTT

d_call: -
j_call: TRBJ2-7
v_call: TRBV19
clone_size: -
cdr3_aa: CASSIGQAYEQYF
cdr3_nt: TGTGCCAGTAGTATAGGACAAGCCTACGAGCAGTACTTC

d_call: TRBD1
j_call: TRBJ1-1
v_call: TRBV4-1
clone_size: -
cdr3_aa: CASSQDGAGGRSKAFF
cdr3_nt: TGCGCCAGCAGCCAAGACGGCGCAGGGGGAAGGTCGAAAGCTTTCTTT

d_call: -
j_call: TRBJ2-3
v_call: TRBV7-2
clone_size: -
cdr3_aa: CASSFRLFDGDTQYF
cdr3_nt: TGTGCCAGCAGCTTCAGACTATTTGATGGGGATACGCAGTATTTT

d_call: -
j_call: TRBJ2-5
v_call: TRBV19
clone_size: -
cdr3_aa: CASSPWVGETQYF
cdr3_nt: TGTGCCAGTAGTCCCTGGGTCGGCGAGACCCAGTACTTC

d_call: TRBD1
j_call: TRBJ2-4
v_call: TRBV9
clone_size: -
cdr3_aa: CASSPRAQGDIQYF
cdr3_nt: TGTGCCAGCAGCCCACGAGCTCAGGGGGACATTCAGTACTTC

d_call: -
j_call: TRBJ2-3
v_call: TRBV25-1
clone_size: -
cdr3_aa: CASSELSRVTDTQYF
cdr3_nt: TGTGCCAGCAGTGAATTGAGTAGGGTAACAGATACGCAGTATTTT

d_call: -
j_call: TRBJ2-5
v_call: TRBV12-5
clone_size: -
cdr3_aa: CASGPQRTETQYF
cdr3_nt: TGTGCTAGTGGTCCCCAACGTACAGAGACCCAGTACTTC

d_call: TRBD1
j_call: TRBJ1-2
v_call: TRBV13
clone_size: once
cdr3_aa: CASSLGPGQGREGTF
cdr3_nt: TGTGCCAGCAGCTTAGGCCCGGGACAGGGTAGGGAGGGCACCTTC

d_call: TRBD2
j_call: TRBJ2-1
v_call: TRBV4-1
clone_size: -
cdr3_aa: CASSRTSGGRSSYNEQFF
cdr3_nt: TGCGCCAGCAGCCGGACTAGCGGGGGCCGGAGCTCCTACAATGAGCAGTTCTTC